This T cell receptor beta chain emerged from a study of shared clonotypes between healthy human individuals. The CDR3 runs 14 residues. Germline CDR1 and CDR2: MDHEN and SYDVKM. The ends were cut back, 5 bases at V and 2 bases at J, with 13 bases in the middle. Deep was the level used in running the assay. The material for each subset, its genomic DNA, was split evenly across several immunoSEQ plates. Assay used: immunoSEQ multiplex PCR; TCRdb lists only in-frame clones, some missing. The table lists 600,000 to 750,000 clones, 80% to 95% of them singletons. V usage is TRBV28 and J usage is TRBJ2-7; tentatively, D is TRBD1 or TRBD2 (5 bases each). This receptor was taken from a man in his late teens or twenties in good health. Some clones in this sample may be carry-over from other donors' samples. Sequenced input: memory CD8+ T cells from PBMCs. This sample's subset: CD45RO+ cells pooled with CCR7-negative TemRA cells. The CDR3 protein is CASSHRDLPYEQYF. The DNA of the CDR3 is TGTGCCAGCAGTCACCGGGACCTACCCTACGAGCAGTACTTC.